This T cell receptor (beta chain) was retrieved from a study of blood T cells in healthy people across ages. Study results and caveats: TCR beta diversity was tightly associated with the proportion of naive T cells.

About this clonotype itself: Antigen unknown.

Then a second PCR, running roughly 6 to 11 cycles, was carried out with a sample-barcoded 5' primer and a J-beta primer mix. Each sample provided no less than 2.5 million CDR3-containing paired-end reads. MiXCR, applied by TCRdb to the 5' RACE reads, yields one record per CDR3 protein. Altogether 700,000 or so distinct CDR3 sequences are present, approximately 40% being singletons, with the ten largest covering 30%. The sequencing sample was made of blood. This receptor was identified in a man of 80 years or more in good health.

The CDR3 reads CASSQDWGGADQETQYF. Written as DNA, the CDR3 is TGCGCCAGCAGCCAAGATTGGGGGGGGGCTGACCAAGAGACCCAGTACTTC. The chain couples TRBV4-3 to TRBJ2-5; a weak D match, TRBD2 (7 bases). In germline, CDR1 is LGHNA, CDR2 YSLEER. The CDR3 has 17 residues. Trimming took 0 bases from V and 0 from J, leaving 14 bases between them.